The 30 T cell receptor beta chains below all came from one sample that was sequenced in a study of blood T cell repertoires in COVID-19. Profiling relied on immunoSEQ multiplex PCR, and the TCRdb table lists in-frame clones only, not all of them. The sample has roughly 30,000 clones, 72% seen once. The material sequenced was peripheral blood. These receptors all stem from a boy younger than 10 with active or convalescent COVID-19.

The chain joins TRBV30 to TRBJ1-6; 9 nucleotides match TRBD1. The CDR3 loop spans 13 amino acids. CDR1 is GTSNPN and CDR2 is SVGIG in the germline V gene (reference sequence). The junction had 4 bases not matched to a gene; V was cut back by 4 bases and J by 9 bases. Written as DNA, the CDR3 is TGTGCCTGGAAGACGGGACAGGGTTCACCCCTCCACTTT. Its translation: CAWKTGQGSPLHF.

The V and J genes are TRBV30 and TRBJ2-1; possible D gene TRBD2, 6 bases. The ends were cut back, 3 bases at V and 5 bases at J, with 14 bases in the middle. CDR1 GTSNPN and CDR2 SVGIG come from the germline V gene (reference sequence). This CDR3 is built from 14 residues. CDR3: CAWRGRGRHNEQFF. CDR3 bases: TGTGCCTGGAGGGGGCGGGGCCGACACAATGAGCAGTTCTTC.

This sequence joins TRBV3-1 (or the pseudogene TRBV3-2) and TRBJ2-2; D gene uncertain. CDR1 and CDR2 from the germline V gene are LGHDT and YNNKEL (reference sequence). This CDR3 spans 14 amino acids. V was pared by 0 bases and J by 6 bases, with 8 bases between. The CDR3 DNA is TGTGCCAGCAGCCAAGATTATGAGTCCGGGGAGCTGTTTTTT. It encodes CASSQDYESGELFF.

This clone came up a few times. The J gene is TRBJ2-3, the V gene TRBV6-2 or TRBV6-3; 12 nucleotides match TRBD2. V gave up 2 bases and J gave up 4 bases; unmatched junction bases: 4. The CDR3 spans 16 residues. CDR1 is MNHEY and CDR2 is SVGEGT in the germline V gene. This CDR3 reads CASSYPLAGGADTQYF. The CDR3 bases are TGTGCCAGCAGTTACCCACTAGCGGGAGGTGCAGATACGCAGTATTTT.

J is TRBJ1-4 and V is TRBV15, with TRBD1 identical over 9 bases. Losses at the gene ends were 4 bases for V and 8 bases for J; bases not matched to a gene: 17. The CDR3 has 18 residues. Germline V gene lookup returns CDR1 LNHNV and CDR2 YYDKDF (reference sequence). The CDR3 is CATSMGTRGTGKREKLFF. CDR3 in DNA: TGTGCCACCAGCATGGGGACACGGGGGACAGGGAAGAGGGAAAAACTGTTTTTT.

This clone has just a few counts. The V gene is TRBV5-4, the J gene TRBJ2-1, with TRBD2 as a possible D gene (5 bases). Germline V lookup: CDR1 SGHNT, CDR2 YYREEE (reference sequence). V lost 0 bases and J lost 8, with 12 bases in between. The CDR3 is 14 residues long. CDR3 nucleotides: TGTGCCAGCAGCTTGGTTCGGGATGGAGATGAGCAGTTCTTC. Its translation is CASSLVRDGDEQFF.

The CDR3 loop reads CASSINRTQYF. The DNA for the CDR3 is TGTGCCAGCAGTATTAATAGGACCCAGTACTTC. The chain couples TRBV6-5 to TRBJ2-5; the D is unclear. Between the trimmed V and J ends, which lost 5 bases and 7 bases, there was a span of 8 bases. The CDR3 contains 11 residues. Germline V gene sequence: CDR1 MNHEY, CDR2 SVGAGI.

This clone occurred once. This chain joins TRBV19 and TRBJ1-4; D is possibly TRBD1 (5 bases). This CDR3 has 14 residues. Trimming removed 3 bases from V and 5 bases from J, with 10 bases in between. In germline, CDR1 is LNHDA, CDR2 SQIVND (reference sequence). CDR3 sequence (DNA): TGTGCCAGTAGTATGGCAGGGTTCAATGAAAAACTGTTTTTT. It encodes CASSMAGFNEKLFF. Using reference TRBV19 and TRBJ1-4 for the parts outside the CDR3, the full variable domain is DGGITQSPKYLFRKEGQNVTLSCEQNLNHDAMYWYRQDPGQGLRLIYYSQIVNDFQKGDIAEGYSVSREKKESFPLTVTSAQKNPTAFYLCASSMAGFNEKLFFGSGTQLSVL.

The chain has TRBV15 and TRBJ2-5; 8 nucleotides match TRBD2. The CDR3 consists of 18 residues. The germline gives CDR1 LNHNV, CDR2 YYDKDF (reference sequence). V lost 0 bases to trimming and J lost 3 bases; unmatched junction nucleotides: 12. The CDR3 bases are TGTGCCACCAGCAGAGATGCCTTGTTGCGGGGGGATAAAGAGACCCAGTACTTC. Encoded protein: CATSRDALLRGDKETQYF.

The rearrangement links TRBV30 to TRBJ2-1; 9 bases map to TRBD1. The germline CDR1 and CDR2 sequences are GTSNPN and SVGIG (reference sequence). This CDR3 has 14 amino acids. The V segment lost 7 bases and the J segment 1 base; nucleotides outside the gene matches: 5. The CDR3 DNA reads TGTGCCTTTGACGGGACAGGGTCCTACAATGAGCAGTTCTTC. Translated, it gives CAFDGTGSYNEQFF.

V usage is TRBV7-2 and J usage is TRBJ1-3; TRBD1 is a possible D gene (6 bases). V was trimmed by 2 bases and J by 8 bases, leaving 10 bases between them. CDR3 size: 13 residues. Germline CDR1 SGHTA, CDR2 FQGNSA. The CDR3 region is CASSLKGGDTIYF. The CDR3, as DNA: TGTGCCAGCAGCTTAAAGGGGGGGGACACCATATATTTT.

The rearrangement uses TRBV7-9 and TRBJ2-7; weak D call: TRBD2 (6 bases). The CDR3 extends over 16 amino acids. Germline V gene sequence: CDR1 SEHNR, CDR2 FQNEAQ (reference sequence). The germline V and J ends were trimmed by 3 bases and 0 bases, with 15 bases remaining between them. The DNA for the CDR3 is TGTGCCAGCAGCTTTTTTCCCGCGGGGTCCTCCTACGAGCAGTACTTC. The encoded protein is CASSFFPAGSSYEQYF.

The CDR3 is CASSFGVMNTEAFF. The DNA of the CDR3 is TGTGCCAGCAGCTTCGGGGTAATGAACACTGAAGCTTTCTTT. J is TRBJ1-1 and V is TRBV11-2; no definite D call. CDR3 length: 14 amino acids. In germline, CDR1 is SGHAT, CDR2 FQNNGV. V lost 3 bases to trimming and J lost 0 bases, with 8 bases between them.

The CDR3 loop reads CASSYNPMEAFF. CDR3 bases: TGTGCCAGCAGTTATAATCCCATGGAGGCTTTCTTT. The V call is TRBV6-2 or TRBV6-3, the J call TRBJ1-1; D uncertain. V was cut by 3 bases and J by 11 bases, with 13 bases left in between. This CDR3 is built from 12 residues. In germline, CDR1 is MNHEY, CDR2 SVGEGT.

V gene TRBV10-3 combines with J gene TRBJ2-2; possibly TRBD1 for D (5 bases). From germline, CDR1 is ENHRY and CDR2 SYGVKD. This CDR3 comprises 14 residues. V was pared by 4 bases and J by 0 bases, with 6 bases between. The CDR3 DNA sequence: TGTGCCATCAGTGGACAGTCGAACACCGGGGAGCTGTTTTTT. It encodes CAISGQSNTGELFF.

The chain combines TRBV19 with TRBJ2-1; 8 bases line up with TRBD2. This CDR3 has 14 residues. Germline V gene lookup returns CDR1 LNHDA and CDR2 SQIVND (reference sequence). V lost 4 bases and J lost 7; bases outside the gene matches: 6. The CDR3 spells CASSKTSVGNEQFF. CDR3 coding DNA: TGTGCCAGTAGTAAGACTAGCGTTGGGAATGAGCAGTTCTTC.

This chain uses TRBV5-4 with TRBJ1-1; unclear D gene. CDR1 and CDR2 from the germline V gene are SGHNT and YYREEE (reference sequence). The CDR3 sequence is 12 residues long. Trimming pared 7 bases from V and 0 bases from J, leaving 7 bases between. CDR3 loop: CASGGLNTEAFF. For the CDR3, the DNA is TGTGCCAGCGGAGGGCTGAACACTGAAGCTTTCTTT.

The rearrangement uses TRBV5-1 and TRBJ1-1; TRBD1 aligns across 7 bases. V trimming: 4 bases; J trimming: 4 bases; junction bases outside the gene matches: 10. The germline gives CDR1 SGHRS, CDR2 YFSETQ. The CDR3 has 15 amino acids. The CDR3 protein is CASSPTPDRITEAFF. The CDR3 nucleotides are TGCGCCAGCAGCCCCACGCCGGACAGGATCACTGAAGCTTTCTTT.

A single count supports this clone. The chain links TRBV7-9 to TRBJ1-1; tentatively, D is TRBD1 (6 bases). V lost 4 bases to trimming and J lost 4 bases, with 16 bases between them. Per germline, CDR1 SEHNR and CDR2 FQNEAQ (reference sequence). The CDR3 covers 15 residues. The chain's CDR3 is CASSSTQGRITEAFF. The DNA of the CDR3 is TGTGCCAGCAGCTCCACCCAGGGGCGTATCACTGAAGCTTTCTTT.

The chain uses TRBV3-1 (or the pseudogene TRBV3-2) and TRBJ2-7; D is unclear. The V gene lost 1 base and the J gene lost 2 bases, with 9 bases spanning the gap. Germline loops: CDR1 LGHDT, CDR2 YNNKEL (reference sequence). This CDR3 is built from 14 residues. CDR3 sequence (DNA): TGTGCCAGCAGCCAAGTTCTACAGACCTACGAGCAGTACTTC. This codes for CASSQVLQTYEQYF.

This chain connects TRBV5-1 to TRBJ2-5, with D possibly TRBD1 on 6 matching bases. Germline CDR1 is SGHRS and CDR2 is YFSETQ. This CDR3 has 15 residues. Trimming shortened V by 2 bases and J by 2 bases, and 13 bases separated the two germline ends. The chain's CDR3 is CASSLDGTWQETQYF. The CDR3 nucleotides are TGCGCCAGCAGCTTAGATGGGACATGGCAAGAGACCCAGTACTTC.

This chain joins TRBV6-6 and TRBJ1-1, with TRBD1 matching over 8 bases. This CDR3 has 16 residues. Germline lookup yields CDR1 MNHNY and CDR2 SVGAGI (reference sequence). The V gene end was trimmed by 6 bases and the J gene end by 0 bases; junction bases not matched to a gene: 9. The CDR3 nucleotides are TGTGCCAGCAGACCTTGGACAGGGATATTGAACACTGAAGCTTTCTTT. Its protein product is CASRPWTGILNTEAFF.

CDR3 coding DNA: TGCAGTGCTAAAAGCGGGACTGAAGCTTTCTTT. Translated: CSAKSGTEAFF. V is TRBV20-1 and J is TRBJ1-1, with no clear D. With 4 bases removed from V and 5 bases from J, the gap between germline ends came to 8 bases. There are 11 residues in the CDR3. Germline loops: CDR1 DFQATT, CDR2 SNEGSKA (reference sequence).

V is TRBV10-1 and J is TRBJ2-2; 11 bases match TRBD2. Germline-derived CDR1 and CDR2 are WNHNN and SYGVQD (reference sequence). The CDR3 covers 17 residues. Losses at the gene ends were 2 bases for V and 2 bases for J; bases not matched to a gene: 4. DNA of the CDR3: TGCGCCAGCAGTGAGACTAGCGGGAGCATTAACACCGGGGAGCTGTTTTTT. Translation gives CASSETSGSINTGELFF.

This chain connects TRBV30 to TRBJ2-1; TRBD2 matches at 8 bases. Looked up from germline, CDR1 is GTSNPN and CDR2 is SVGIG (reference sequence). The length of the CDR3 is 15 residues. V shed 0 bases and J 3 bases; nucleotides not matched to a gene: 4. CDR3 sequence (DNA): TGTGCCTGGAGTGTAGGTAGCGGGGTCTACAATGAGCAGTTCTTC. Translated: CAWSVGSGVYNEQFF.

CDR3 bases: TGTGCCAGCAGCTCCCGGAGGGCCGGCACCGGGGAGCTGTTTTTT. Its translation is CASSSRRAGTGELFF. V and J are TRBV7-8 and TRBJ2-2; D possibly corresponds to TRBD2 (6 bases). V shed 4 bases and J shed 4 bases, with 13 bases lying between them. The germline V gene encodes CDR1 SGHVS and CDR2 FQNEAQ. The CDR3 has 15 residues.

V gene TRBV5-1 combines with J gene TRBJ1-6, with D hard to call. Trimming took 0 bases from V and 0 from J, leaving 4 bases between them. CDR3 length: 15 residues. Per germline, CDR1 SGHRS and CDR2 YFSETQ. The CDR3, as DNA: TGCGCCAGCAGCTTGGATAGCTCCTATAATTCACCCCTCCACTTT. Amino acid sequence: CASSLDSSYNSPLHF.

The chain couples TRBV13 to TRBJ2-1; a possible D gene is TRBD2 (5 bases). The CDR3 totals 14 residues. V lost 5 bases and J lost 11, with 19 bases in between. Looked up from germline, CDR1 is PRHDT and CDR2 is FYEKMQ (reference sequence). CDR3 DNA sequence: TGTGCCAGCAGCCCGACCACGGGCGGGTTAAAGCAGTTCTTC. Translation gives CASSPTTGGLKQFF. Based on the CDR3 plus reference TRBV13 and TRBJ2-1, the full variable domain is AAGVIQSPRHLIKEKRETATLKCYPIPRHDTVYWYQQGPGQDPQFLISFYEKMQSDKGSIPDRFSAQQFSDYHSELNMSSLELGDSALYFCASSPTTGGLKQFFGPGTRLTVL.

Only one count was recorded for this clone. CDR3 protein: CASSLRGGSGNTIYF. Here the CDR3 DNA reads TGTGCCAGCAGCCTCCGAGGGGGATCTGGAAACACCATATATTTT. V and J are TRBV3-1 (or the pseudogene TRBV3-2) and TRBJ1-3, with D possibly being TRBD1 (6 bases). The V and J ends lost 4 bases and 1 base respectively, with 11 bases between them. The V gene's germline CDR1 is LGHDT and CDR2 YNNKEL (reference sequence). This CDR3 has 15 amino acids.

DNA of the CDR3: TGTGCCAGCAGTCGGGTGGAACAGCCCCAGCATTTT. Amino acids: CASSRVEQPQHF. The J gene is TRBJ1-5, the V gene TRBV28; D uncertain. CDR1 and CDR2 from the germline V gene are MDHEN and SYDVKM. CDR3 length equals 12 residues. Trimming removed 5 bases from V and 7 bases from J, with 9 bases in between. The entire variable domain, with the rest obtained from reference TRBV28 and TRBJ1-5, is as follows: DVKVTQSSRYLVKRTGEKVFLECVQDMDHENMFWYRQDPGLGLRLIYFSYDVKMKEKGDIPEGYSVSREKKERFSLILESASTNQTSMYLCASSRVEQPQHFGDGTRLSIL.